Below, 20 T cell receptor beta chains from the same sample are listed, as sequenced in a study of T cells in Graves' hyperthyroidism and ophthalmopathy. Regions amplified from RNA transcripts were the TCR beta CDR3 regions. RT-PCR in the first round (using the HTBI primer set) targeted the TCR CDR3. One entry per CDR3 protein results from TCRdb running MiXCR on the multiplex PCR reads. This sample has fewer than 850,000 distinct CDR3 sequences, with around 16% found just once. Source material: blood. These receptors were taken from a man aged 50-59 years with Graves' hyperthyroidism.

This clonotype was recorded at least ten times. The V gene is TRBV2, the J gene TRBJ1-4; D uncertain. V was pared by 6 bases and J by 5 bases, with 10 bases between. There are 13 residues in the CDR3. CDR1 is SNHLY, CDR2 FYNNEI, per germline. CDR3 DNA sequence: TGTGCCAGCAGGGCACAGCTGAATGAAAAACTGTTTTTT. Protein product: CASRAQLNEKLFF.

The V gene is TRBV2, the J gene TRBJ2-1, with D uncertain. V was pared by 5 bases and J by 5 bases, with 16 bases between. The V gene's germline CDR1 is SNHLY and CDR2 FYNNEI. The CDR3 loop spans 15 amino acids. CDR3 region: CASSLGLVSHNEQFF. Written as DNA, the CDR3 is TGTGCCAGCAGTTTAGGGTTAGTGTCCCACAATGAGCAGTTCTTC. Variable domain in full (rest from reference TRBV2 and TRBJ2-1): EPEVTQTPSHQVTQMGQEVILRCVPISNHLYFYWYRQILGQKVEFLVSFYNNEISEKSEIFDDQFSVERPDGSNFTLKIRSTKLEDSAMYFCASSLGLVSHNEQFFGPGTRLTVL.

In regard to this clonotype: The conserved phenylalanine or tryptophan normally closing the CDR3 is absent here, so this likely arose from a read error. V usage is TRBV6-5 and J usage is TRBJ1-6, with D possibly matching TRBD1 (5 bases). This CDR3 is built from 14 residues. V shed 0 bases and J shed 9 bases, with 9 bases lying between them. The germline V gene has CDR1 MNHEY and CDR2 SVGAGI. CDR3 region: CASSYSRDPSPLHL. As DNA, the CDR3 is TGTGCCAGCAGTTACTCGAGGGACCCTTCACCCCTCCACCTT.

Many counts were recorded for this clonotype. The chain links TRBV30 to TRBJ2-7, with 7 bases aligning to TRBD1. Germline V CDR1 and CDR2: GTSNPN, SVGIG (reference sequence). The CDR3 is made up of 11 amino acids. V dropped 8 bases and J dropped 7; count of bases not matched to a gene: 8. CDR3 residues: CAAGTVSEQYF. The CDR3, as DNA: TGTGCCGCTGGGACAGTCTCGGAGCAGTACTTC.

The chain employs TRBV27 and TRBJ2-1, with 10 bases lining up with TRBD2. After removal of 2 bases from V and 6 bases from J, the junction contained 10 bases not matched to a gene. Germline CDR1 reads MNHEY; CDR2 reads SMNVEV (reference sequence). CDR3 length: 17 residues. CDR3 amino acids: CASSLRRGLAGVNEQFF. CDR3 DNA sequence: TGTGCCAGCAGTTTAAGGCGTGGCCTAGCGGGGGTCAATGAGCAGTTCTTC.

This clonotype was observed at least ten times. The CDR3: CASSLWKVGTSAYEQYF. CDR3 nucleotides: TGTGCCAGCAGTTTATGGAAGGTGGGGACATCCGCGTACGAGCAGTACTTC. The chain uses TRBV28 and TRBJ2-7, with D possibly being TRBD1 (6 bases). Germline V gene sequence: CDR1 MDHEN, CDR2 SYDVKM. The germline V and J ends were trimmed by 0 bases and 4 bases, with 19 bases remaining between them. The CDR3 has 17 amino acids. The full variable domain, completed using reference TRBV28 and TRBJ2-7, is DVKVTQSSRYLVKRTGEKVFLECVQDMDHENMFWYRQDPGLGLRLIYFSYDVKMKEKGDIPEGYSVSREKKERFSLILESASTNQTSMYLCASSLWKVGTSAYEQYFGPGTRLTVT.

The rearrangement joins TRBV5-6 to TRBJ2-7; D gene unclear. V was pared by 0 bases and J by 5 bases, with 9 bases between. The CDR3 contains 13 residues. Germline V gives CDR1 SGHDT, CDR2 YYEEEE. The CDR3 loop reads CASSLGHSDEQYF. The DNA of the CDR3 is TGTGCCAGCAGCTTGGGCCATTCAGACGAGCAGTACTTC.

The chain joins TRBV3-1 to TRBJ1-5; 8 nucleotides line up with TRBD1. Germline V gene data show CDR1 as LGHDT and CDR2 as YNNKEL (reference sequence). The length of the CDR3 is 16 residues. V lost 4 bases to trimming and J lost 2 bases; unmatched junction nucleotides: 7. CDR3 loop: CASSPWTGRGNQPQHF. The DNA of the CDR3 is TGTGCCAGCAGCCCCTGGACAGGGAGAGGCAATCAGCCCCAGCATTTT.

This clonotype has a count of ten or more. V is TRBV28 and J is TRBJ2-5; tentatively, D is TRBD1 (7 bases). Germline V lookup: CDR1 MDHEN, CDR2 SYDVKM. Trimming cost V 3 bases and J 5 bases, with 16 bases left between them. The CDR3 has 15 residues. DNA of the CDR3: TGTGCCAGCAGTTTGGGGGGACAGAGGTGGGAGACCCAGTACTTC. Its translation: CASSLGGQRWETQYF.

This clonotype was seen many times. CDR3 coding DNA: TGTGCCAGCAGTTTAGGAGGCCTAGCTCCCACAGATACGCAGTATTTT. Protein product: CASSLGGLAPTDTQYF. V is TRBV27 and J is TRBJ2-3; tentatively, D is TRBD2 (5 bases). This CDR3 contains 16 residues. Trimming removed 2 bases from V and 2 bases from J, with 14 bases in between. Germline V gene data show CDR1 as MNHEY and CDR2 as SMNVEV (reference sequence).

Comments on this clonotype: A read error may be the cause here, since a much bigger clone is one base away. The chain joins TRBV27 to TRBJ2-2, with D hard to call. The V end was cut by 7 bases, the J end by 0 bases, with 15 bases between. Germline V gene lookup returns CDR1 MNHEY and CDR2 SMNVEV (reference sequence). The CDR3 covers 16 residues. The CDR3 bases are TGTGCCAGCACCGACCTGCGGAAAGCGAACACCGGGGAGCTGTTTTTT. Amino acid sequence: CASTDLRKANTGELFF.

J is TRBJ2-3 and V is TRBV6-2 or TRBV6-3; 10 bases are shared with TRBD2. The V and J ends lost 3 bases and 0 bases, in that order; junction bases with no gene match: 3. The CDR3 totals 16 residues. The germline V gene has CDR1 MNHEY and CDR2 SVGEGT. CDR3 sequence reads: CASSYTSGASTDTQYF. The CDR3 coding sequence is TGTGCCAGCAGTTATACTAGCGGGGCTAGCACAGATACGCAGTATTTT.

This clonotype was observed a few times. The rearrangement links TRBV28 to TRBJ1-2; tentatively, D is TRBD1 (5 bases). This CDR3 has 13 residues. V dropped 3 bases and J dropped 11 bases, with 16 bases sitting between them. Germline V gives CDR1 MDHEN, CDR2 SYDVKM. The CDR3 DNA reads as TGTGCCAGCAGTTTTGGGGCTGAGCTTGGGTACACCTTC. Translating gives CASSFGAELGYTF.

This clonotype appeared many times. V and J are TRBV3-1 and TRBJ2-7; 11 nucleotides agree with TRBD2. Germline loops: CDR1 LGHDT, CDR2 YNNKEL (reference sequence). The junction had 9 bases not matched to a gene; V was cut back by 1 base and J by 1 base. This CDR3 has 18 residues. CDR3 DNA sequence: TGTGCCAGCAGCCAAGGAATCGGGCTAGCGGGAGGTTCCTACGAGCAGTACTTC. It is translated as CASSQGIGLAGGSYEQYF.

This clonotype was picked up a small number of times. V gene TRBV11-2 combines with J gene TRBJ2-2; D not certain. The length of the CDR3 is 16 residues. Germline CDR1 and CDR2: SGHAT and FQNNGV. V gave up 4 bases and J gave up 0 bases, with 12 bases separating them. The CDR3 region has the DNA TGTGCCAGCAGCTCCAGGAATGATGCGAACACCGGGGAGCTGTTTTTT. This encodes CASSSRNDANTGELFF.

This clonotype was seen ten or more times. The J gene is TRBJ2-5, the V gene TRBV10-3; tentatively, D is TRBD2 (7 bases). Germline CDR1 and CDR2: ENHRY and SYGVKD. The V end was cut by 10 bases, the J end by 5 bases, with 32 bases between. The CDR3 totals 18 residues. The chain's CDR3 is CATRLSAVSWGGRETQYF. The CDR3 nucleotides are TGTGCCACCCGCTTGTCCGCCGTGTCGTGGGGGGGCCGGGAGACCCAGTACTTC.

J is TRBJ2-1 and V is TRBV18; the D gene is possibly TRBD2 (5 bases). The V gene's germline CDR1 is KGHSH and CDR2 LQKENI. Trimming shortened V by 1 base and J by 4 bases, and 14 bases separated the two germline ends. The CDR3 runs to 16 residues. CDR3 sequence reads: CASSPLGGGNYNEQFF. CDR3 DNA: TGTGCCAGCTCACCACTCGGAGGTGGTAATTACAATGAGCAGTTCTTC.

V is TRBV7-9 and J is TRBJ2-7, with 9 positions matching TRBD1. Germline values: CDR1 SEHNR, CDR2 FQNEAQ (reference sequence). V lost 5 bases and J lost 0; bases outside the gene matches: 8. The CDR3 is made up of 16 amino acids. CDR3 DNA sequence: TGTGCCAGCAGCCCGACTCCGGGACAGGGCTCCTACGAGCAGTACTTC. It translates to CASSPTPGQGSYEQYF. The full variable domain, its missing parts supplied by reference TRBV7-9 and TRBJ2-7, is DTGVSQNPRHKITKRGQNVTFRCDPISEHNRLYWYRQTLGQGPEFLTYFQNEAQLEKSRLLSDRFSAERPKGSFSTLEIQRTEQGDSAMYLCASSPTPGQGSYEQYFGPGTRLTVT.

This clonotype was detected only a few times. The CDR3 sequence is CSARGNRASSYEQYF. CDR3 DNA: TGCAGTGCTAGAGGGAATCGGGCCAGCTCCTACGAGCAGTACTTC. The chain recombines TRBV20-1 with TRBJ2-7; D gene unclear. Trimming pared 1 base from V and 0 bases from J, leaving 13 bases between. The V gene's germline CDR1 is DFQATT and CDR2 SNEGSKA (reference sequence). This CDR3 comprises 15 residues.

This clonotype came up many times. CDR3 sequence: CASSPFHNEQFF. The CDR3 coding sequence is TGTGCCAGCAGCCCCTTTCACAATGAGCAGTTCTTC. The chain recombines TRBV11-2 with TRBJ2-1; D unresolved. The CDR3 covers 12 residues. Germline CDR1 SGHAT, CDR2 FQNNGV. Trimming cost V 5 bases and J 5 bases, with 7 bases left between them.